The TCR beta chain described here comes from a study of T cell responses to AZD1222 COVID-19 vaccine (dated by TCRdb to about 2021). A note on the overall study: TCR sequencing was performed for about 250 trial participants, of whom around 200 were given two doses of AZD1222 and roughly 25 were given two doses of MenACWY control vaccine. Enrollment into the trials was organized by age into subgroups of 18-55, 56-69 and 70-plus years, and those subgroups contained approximately 160, 26 and 62 TCR-sequenced participants, respectively.

Of note for this clone: The target of this receptor is not known. No qualities accompany the bases; no much larger clone lies one base away.

Counted from cysteine to phenylalanine, this CDR3 has 12 amino acids. The retained sequence is limited to the CDR3, 36 bases, with the frame set at the first base. The V and J ends are trimmed by 6 bases and 1 base, leaving 6 bases between them. CDR1 and CDR2 (MNHEY, SMNVEV) derive from the germline V gene (reference sequence). According to the study, the label for this sample's time point signals: about 28 days (+/-7) after the second vaccine dose. In the paper's terms, the treatment or condition label means: meningococcal conjugate vaccine given as trial control. Vaccinee samples came from UK trials COV001 and COV002, including a single-blind randomized controlled phase 2/3 trial of AZD1222 (ChAdOx1 nCoV-19) in healthy adults. Trial participant PBMC samples were collected at day 0 and day 28 after the second dose for TCRbeta chain sequencing. General study outcomes and caveats: Most participants were white British and females outnumbered males, and the authors suggested that clonal diversity may have been underestimated. Because no day 14 peak-response samples were available, the repertoires could be characterized only after the peak T cell response. CD4 TCRs associated with the vaccine covered the entire spike protein, and the dominant responses were in regions 160-218 and 743-854. Reportedly, almost half of the unique spike-specific TCRs recognized epitopes lying outside the regions that are mutated in the B.1.351 and B.1.1.7 variants. In the small 56-69-year group, the increase in depth fell short of significance, most likely because of low power. Only five to seven AZD1222 recipients were SARS-CoV-2 seropositive at baseline, limiting conclusions about previously exposed vaccinees. After two AZD1222 doses, both the breadth and the depth of spike-specific TCRs were significantly higher than at day 0 and than in MenACWY recipients.

The CDR3 regions of human TCRbeta chains were analyzed by immunosequencing. The study's processing was this. Repertoire TCRs were checked for matches against a reference library of SARS-CoV-2-specific TCRs that had been generated using the MIRA antigen-specificity platform. Breadth was defined as the fraction of unique TCRs that were SARS-CoV-2-associated. Depth was defined as the fraction of total T cells that were SARS-CoV-2-associated. Using the MIRA data, each spike-specific TCR was assigned both to the spike region to which the TCR was reactive and to a CD4 or CD8 class. Log10-transformed breadth and depth values were compared by one-way ANOVA with Sidak's multiple comparisons tests. Held by TCRdb, this immuneACCESS table contains in-frame sequences only and omits some clones. Under half of the omission traces to an unresolved V gene where checked; the cause of the rest is unknown. V and J calls plus clone size are reproduced from that table; the DNA served to infer D and trimming. The sample yields around 130,000 clones; about 93% were counted once. 4% to 4.5% of the sample rests with the top ten.

This receptor chain uses TRBV27 and TRBJ1-1, with no reliable assignment of the D segment. This sequence was found in an adult who received the MenACWY meningococcal vaccine as a control. Sequenced here: peripheral blood, sampled 28 days after the second dose of the MenACWY control vaccine. The CDR3 region reads CASREGNTEAFF. Here is the DNA: TGTGCCAGCAGGGAGGGGAACACTGAAGCTTTCTTT.